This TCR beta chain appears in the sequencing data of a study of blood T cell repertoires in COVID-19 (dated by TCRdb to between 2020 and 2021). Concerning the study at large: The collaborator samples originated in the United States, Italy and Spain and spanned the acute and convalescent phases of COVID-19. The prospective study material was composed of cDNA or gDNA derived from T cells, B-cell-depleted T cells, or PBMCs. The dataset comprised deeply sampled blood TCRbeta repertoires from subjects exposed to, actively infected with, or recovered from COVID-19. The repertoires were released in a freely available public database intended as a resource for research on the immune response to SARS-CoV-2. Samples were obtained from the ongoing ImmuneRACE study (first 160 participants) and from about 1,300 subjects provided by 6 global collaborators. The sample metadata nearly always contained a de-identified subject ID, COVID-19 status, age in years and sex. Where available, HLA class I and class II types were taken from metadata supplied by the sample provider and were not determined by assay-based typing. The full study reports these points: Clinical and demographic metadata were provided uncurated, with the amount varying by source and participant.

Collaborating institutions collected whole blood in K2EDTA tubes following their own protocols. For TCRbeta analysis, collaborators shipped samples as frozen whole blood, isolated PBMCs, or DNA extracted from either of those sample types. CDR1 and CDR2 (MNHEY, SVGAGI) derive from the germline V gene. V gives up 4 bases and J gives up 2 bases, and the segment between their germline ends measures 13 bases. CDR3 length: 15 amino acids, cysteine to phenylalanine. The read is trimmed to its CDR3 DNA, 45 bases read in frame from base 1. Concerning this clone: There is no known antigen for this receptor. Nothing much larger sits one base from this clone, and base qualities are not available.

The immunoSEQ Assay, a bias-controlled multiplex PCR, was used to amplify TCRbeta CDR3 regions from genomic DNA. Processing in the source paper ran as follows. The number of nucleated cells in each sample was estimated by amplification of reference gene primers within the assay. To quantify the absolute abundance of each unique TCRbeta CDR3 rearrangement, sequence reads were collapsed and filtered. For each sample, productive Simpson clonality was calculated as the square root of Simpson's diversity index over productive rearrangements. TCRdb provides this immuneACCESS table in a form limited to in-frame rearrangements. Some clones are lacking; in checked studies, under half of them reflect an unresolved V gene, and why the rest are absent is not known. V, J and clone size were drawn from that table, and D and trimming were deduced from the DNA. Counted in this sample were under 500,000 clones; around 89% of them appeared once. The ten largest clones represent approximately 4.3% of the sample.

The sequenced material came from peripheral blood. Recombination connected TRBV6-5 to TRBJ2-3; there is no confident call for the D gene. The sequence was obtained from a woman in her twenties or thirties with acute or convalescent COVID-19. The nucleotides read TGTGCCAGCAGTTTCTCCCGGGTCGACACAGATACGCAGTATTTT. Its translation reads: CASSFSRVDTDTQYF.